This T cell receptor (beta chain) appears in the sequencing data of a study of OX40 agonist ivuxolimab in advanced cancers. Study details: Antecedent anti-PD-1, anti-PD-L1 or anti-CTLA-4 therapy was permissible, with roughly 36% having received some.

A remark on this clone: Its antigen is currently unknown.

TCRdb's copy holds only in-frame clones and misses some; the assay was immunoSEQ multiplex PCR. In the table there are about 70,000 clones, 88% of which are singletons. Study outcomes and limitations: Dose levels from 0.1 to 3.0 mg/kg saw CD4+ and CD8+ blood T cells expand clonally by week 6. Mean expanded clone counts were higher in CD8+ than CD4+ T cells.

The receptor was isolated from an adult with an advanced solid tumor such as melanoma, head and neck, liver or kidney cancer. The sample was CD4+ or CD8+ T cells sorted from blood, taken in a trial of the OX40 agonist ivuxolimab.

The CDR3 reads CAWSMGLNTEAFF. The CDR3 DNA follows: TGTGCCTGGAGTATGGGTTTGAACACTGAAGCTTTCTTT. V gene TRBV30 combines with J gene TRBJ1-1; D not certain. The V gene's germline CDR1 is GTSNPN and CDR2 SVGIG (reference sequence). The CDR3 is 13 residues long. Trimming pared 2 bases from V and 0 bases from J, leaving 7 bases between.